The 3 T cell receptor beta chains below were found in one sample sequenced in a study of CD8+CD57+ T cells in acquired aplastic anemia. Template material for TCR beta VDJ and CDR3 profiling consisted of genomic DNA. TCRdb passed the reads through MiXCR, listing each CDR3 protein once. The profile covers about 190,000 distinct CDR3 sequences, with around 65% appearing a single time and more than 45% taken by the ten largest. Material for sequencing was sorted CD4+, CD8+, or CD8+CD57+ T cells (not recorded which) from PBMCs. These receptor sequences come from a human donor with severe aplastic anemia or a healthy control (not recorded which).

The chain is built from TRBV29-1 and TRBJ1-5; the match to TRBD1 covers 8 bases. The CDR3 runs to 13 residues. The germline V gene encodes CDR1 SQVTM and CDR2 ANQGSEA. V trimming: 4 bases; J trimming: 5 bases; junction bases outside the gene matches: 4. The chain's CDR3 is CSVAGTGDQPQHF. CDR3 sequence (DNA): TGCAGCGTTGCAGGGACAGGCGATCAGCCCCAGCATTTT.

This chain uses TRBV9 with TRBJ1-4; weak D call: TRBD1 (5 bases). V was trimmed by 3 bases and J by 6 bases, leaving 9 bases between them. The CDR3 extends over 13 amino acids. Looked up from germline, CDR1 is SGDLS and CDR2 is YYNGEE. This CDR3 reads CASSEGDDEKLFF. CDR3 nucleotides: TGTGCCAGCAGCGAAGGGGACGATGAAAAACTGTTTTTT.

The chain has TRBV29-1 and TRBJ1-6, with D possibly matching TRBD1 (5 bases). The CDR3 is made up of 13 amino acids. Trimming pared 5 bases from V and 9 bases from J, leaving 14 bases between. Germline V gene lookup returns CDR1 SQVTM and CDR2 ANQGSEA. The CDR3: CSVTGTVGSPLHF. The CDR3 nucleotides are TGCAGCGTTACCGGGACGGTGGGTTCACCCCTCCACTTT. The full variable domain, its missing parts supplied by reference TRBV29-1 and TRBJ1-6, is SAVISQKPSRDICQRGTSLTIQCQVDSQVTMMFWYRQQPGQSLTLIATANQGSEATYESGFVIDKFPISRPNLTFSTLTVSNMSPEDSSIYLCSVTGTVGSPLHFGNGTRLTVT.